Included here is one TCR beta chain sequence, with context. In its sample, this clonotype was seen a few times. The antigen this receptor binds is unknown. Base-call qualities are not available, and no considerably larger clone is one nucleotide away. Preparation of the library involved PCR. Reads for this sample came from a NextSeq 500. Bulk TCR libraries were prepared as previously described, using TCR primers listed in Table S5. Purification of total RNA was performed with the Qiagen AllPrep DNA/RNA kit. Before analysis, reads from multiple sequencing runs of one library were combined. Under the source paper's analysis protocol: Reads were retained only if the reads had an exact TCR constant sequence, and the retained reads were trimmed to 150 nt and grouped according to their 12-nt molecular barcodes. Reads in each barcode group were sub-clustered using a 15% Levenshtein threshold, and a quality-weighted consensus sequence was built for each RNA molecule. Non-functional sequences were filtered out, along with any lower-count sequence sitting one edit away from another sequence. Barcode sub-clusters with fewer than 20% of the maximum read count were removed, based on fitting two negative binomial distributions. TCRdb took the public reads, trimmed them with fastp at Q25, ran MiXCR for clone calling and kept in-frame beta chains. Every distinct CDR3 protein forms one entry, paired with its most common genes and DNA. TCRdb, not the authors, supplied the V and J calls. Across this sample there are about 510,000 distinct CDR3 sequences, with about 25% seen only once. Of the sample, around 0.79% is held by the ten largest clones.

Naive CD8 T cell libraries were made from around 20,000 to 1,000,000 sorted cells using 10%, 30% or 50% of purified RNA. Naive CD8 T cells were FACS-sorted as CD8+CD4-CCR7+CD45RA+ on a BD FACSAria II into RLT Plus buffer. To test detection sensitivity, Jurkat RNA equivalent to more than 9 TCR copies was spiked into samples of about 18,000-1,000,000 naive CD8 T cells. Enrichment of CD8 T cells was performed with RosetteSep CD8+ T Cell Enrichment Cocktail and Ficoll-Paque, after which ACK red cell lysis was carried out. The sample originates from a study of molecular identifiers for immune sequencing clone quantification (dated by TCRdb to 2016 to 2019). Study-wide context: For a replicate experiment, the RNA from either about 20,000 or 100,000 naive CD8 T cells was divided into five aliquots, and four of those aliquots went on to sequencing. This methods study used CD8 T cells to benchmark TCR RNA copy counting and molecular-identifier clustering-based TCR repertoire sequencing (MIDCIRS).

Findings and caveats that apply to the study as a whole: Modeling gave approximately 3 recovered TCR RNA copies per cell versus 8 to 10 by digital PCR, implying roughly 30% capture efficiency. Highly expanded clone sizes could be underestimated because identical TCR molecules may share a barcode. The naive libraries included spiked-in Jurkat TCR RNA (roughly nine copies' worth), and this RNA is not part of the donor repertoire. When barcode sub-clustering was omitted, TCR diversity was inflated by chimeric consensus sequences, with chimeras reaching as high as 47%. A single cell's worth of spiked-in Jurkat TCR RNA was reported detectable even among around 970,000 naive CD8 T cells. Clones above 20 RNA copies held over 97% of molecules in CMV-specific effector cells but under 1% in naive cells.

From its cysteine to its phenylalanine, the CDR3 spans 13 amino acids. The only DNA kept is the CDR3, 39 bases in frame from the first base. The CDR1 and CDR2 encoded by the germline V gene are LGHNA and YSLEER. Trimming takes 1 base from V and 8 bases from J, and the germline ends sit 8 bases apart. The V and J segments used are TRBV4-3 and TRBJ1-4; the D gene cannot be resolved reliably. The source of this sequence is a human donor in good health. Some libraries in this study had Jurkat cell RNA spiked in. Sequenced material: naive CD8+ T cells from blood, with Jurkat cell RNA spiked in. Explained via the paper, the cell subset or site label denotes: FACS-sorted CD8+CD4-CCR7+CD45RA+ naive T cells. The CDR3 protein sequence reads: CASSQALGEKLFF. The nucleotides are TGCGCCAGCAGCCAAGCCTTAGGGGAAAAACTGTTTTTT.